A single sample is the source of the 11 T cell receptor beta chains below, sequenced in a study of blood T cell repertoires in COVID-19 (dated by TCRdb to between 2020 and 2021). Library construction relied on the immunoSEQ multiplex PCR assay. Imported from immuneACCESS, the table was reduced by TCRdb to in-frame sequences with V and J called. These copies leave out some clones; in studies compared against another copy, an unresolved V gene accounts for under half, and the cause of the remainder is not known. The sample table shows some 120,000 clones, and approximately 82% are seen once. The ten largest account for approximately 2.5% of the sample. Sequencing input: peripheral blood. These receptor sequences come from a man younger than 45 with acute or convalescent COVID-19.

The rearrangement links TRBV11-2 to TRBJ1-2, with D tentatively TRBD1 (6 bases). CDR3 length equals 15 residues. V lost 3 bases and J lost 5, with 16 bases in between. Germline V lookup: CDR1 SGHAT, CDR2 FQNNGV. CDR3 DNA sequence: TGTGCCAGCAGCTTGGCCCCAAGGACAGATTATGGCTACACCTTC. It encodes CASSLAPRTDYGYTF.

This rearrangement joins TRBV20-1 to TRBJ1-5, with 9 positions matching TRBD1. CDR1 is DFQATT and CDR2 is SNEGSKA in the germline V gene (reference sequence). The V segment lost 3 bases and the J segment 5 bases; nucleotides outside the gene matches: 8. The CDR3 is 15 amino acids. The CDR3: CSASSHRGLDQPQHF. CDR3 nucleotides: TGCAGTGCTAGTAGCCACAGGGGGCTGGATCAGCCCCAGCATTTT.

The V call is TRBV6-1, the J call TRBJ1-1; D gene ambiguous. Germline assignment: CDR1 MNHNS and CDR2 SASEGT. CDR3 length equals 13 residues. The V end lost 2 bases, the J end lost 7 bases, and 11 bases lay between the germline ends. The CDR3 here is CASSEQNSLEAFF. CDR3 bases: TGTGCCAGCAGTGAACAAAACAGCCTTGAAGCTTTCTTT.

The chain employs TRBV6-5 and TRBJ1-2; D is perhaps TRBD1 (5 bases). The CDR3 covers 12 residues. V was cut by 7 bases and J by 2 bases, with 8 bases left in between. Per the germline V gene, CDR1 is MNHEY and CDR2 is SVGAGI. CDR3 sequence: CASTGSNYGYTF. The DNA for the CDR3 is TGTGCCAGCACAGGGTCCAACTATGGCTACACCTTC.

The CDR3 DNA reads TGCGCCAGCAGCCGGTTTCTAGCGGGGGGGAGCCAAGAGACCCAGTACTTC. Translating gives CASSRFLAGGSQETQYF. The rearrangement joins TRBV4-1 to TRBJ2-5, with 12 nucleotides matching TRBD2. V was clipped by 4 bases and J by 1 base; unmatched bases: 7. Germline V lookup: CDR1 MGHRA, CDR2 YSYEKL. There are 17 residues in the CDR3.

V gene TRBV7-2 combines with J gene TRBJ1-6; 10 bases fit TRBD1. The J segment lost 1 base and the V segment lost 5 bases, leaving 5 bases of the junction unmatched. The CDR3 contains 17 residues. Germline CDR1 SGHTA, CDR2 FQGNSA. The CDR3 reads CASSPMGQGSYNSPLHF. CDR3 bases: TGTGCCAGCAGCCCAATGGGACAGGGGTCCTATAATTCACCCCTCCACTTT.

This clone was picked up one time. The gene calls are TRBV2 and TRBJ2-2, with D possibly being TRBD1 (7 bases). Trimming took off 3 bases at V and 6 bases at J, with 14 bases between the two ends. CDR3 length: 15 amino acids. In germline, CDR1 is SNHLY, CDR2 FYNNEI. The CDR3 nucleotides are TGTGCCAGCAGTGAGAGCGGAGGGGGCGCCGGGGAGCTGTTTTTT. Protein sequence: CASSESGGGAGELFF.

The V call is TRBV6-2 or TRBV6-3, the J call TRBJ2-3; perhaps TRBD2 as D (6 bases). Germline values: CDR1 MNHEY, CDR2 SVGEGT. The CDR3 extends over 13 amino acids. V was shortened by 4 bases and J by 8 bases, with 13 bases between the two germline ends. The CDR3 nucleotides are TGTGCCAGCAGTTTAGGCCTCGGGGGTACGCAGTATTTT. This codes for CASSLGLGGTQYF.

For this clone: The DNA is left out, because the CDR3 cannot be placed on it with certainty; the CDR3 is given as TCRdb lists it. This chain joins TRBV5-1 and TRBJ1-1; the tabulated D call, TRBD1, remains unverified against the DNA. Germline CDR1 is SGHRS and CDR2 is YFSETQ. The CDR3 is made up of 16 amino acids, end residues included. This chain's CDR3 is CASSFGPGGRDTEAFF.

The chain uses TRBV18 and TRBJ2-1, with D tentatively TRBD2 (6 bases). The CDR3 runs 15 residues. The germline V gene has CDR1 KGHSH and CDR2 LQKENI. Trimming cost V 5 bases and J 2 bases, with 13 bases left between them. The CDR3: CASSSGRGTYNEQFF. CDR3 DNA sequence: TGTGCCAGCTCAAGTGGTCGGGGGACCTACAATGAGCAGTTCTTC.

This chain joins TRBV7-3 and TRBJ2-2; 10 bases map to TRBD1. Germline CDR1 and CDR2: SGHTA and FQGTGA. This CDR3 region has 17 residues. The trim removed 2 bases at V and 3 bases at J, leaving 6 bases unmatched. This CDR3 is CASSLWDRGPDTGELFF. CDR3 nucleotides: TGTGCCAGCAGCTTATGGGACAGGGGCCCTGACACCGGGGAGCTGTTTTTT.